These 8 T cell receptor beta chains were sequenced from one sample in a study of shared clonotypes between healthy human individuals. CD8 cells classed as naive were CD45RO-negative and positively selected for CCR7, excluding terminally differentiated effector memory CD45RA+ cells. Repertoires were generated with immunoSEQ multiplex PCR, while TCRdb's copy carries only in-frame clones and drops some. The data hold around 2,000,000 clones, with 85% to 95% observed a single time. The source material was naive CD8+ T cells from PBMCs. The origin of the receptors is a man aged 18-30 years in good health. Some clones in this sample may be carry-over from other donors' samples.

The J gene is TRBJ2-5, the V gene TRBV4-2; no firm D call. The germline V gene encodes CDR1 LGHNA and CDR2 YNFKEQ. Trimming removed 4 bases from V and 5 bases from J, with 20 bases in between. The CDR3 is 16 amino acids. CDR3 region: CASSPRSSERLETQYF. The DNA for the CDR3 is TGTGCCAGCAGCCCCCGAAGCAGCGAACGTCTGGAGACCCAGTACTTC.

The genes are TRBV5-4 and TRBJ2-6; 9 bases match TRBD1. V trimming: 7 bases; J trimming: 0 bases; junction bases outside the gene matches: 14. Germline CDR1 is SGHNT and CDR2 is YYREEE (reference sequence). The CDR3 extends over 19 amino acids. The DNA for the CDR3 is TGTGCCAGCGGATTTTGGACAGGGGTTCTACTCTCTGGGGCCAACGTCCTGACTTTC. Translated: CASGFWTGVLLSGANVLTF.

V is TRBV30 and J is TRBJ1-2; 10 bases map to TRBD1. V was clipped by 4 bases and J by 6 bases; unmatched bases: 5. This CDR3 spans 13 amino acids. From germline, CDR1 is GTSNPN and CDR2 SVGIG (reference sequence). The CDR3 DNA sequence: TGTGCCTGGAACCCGACAGGGGGCGATGGCTACACCTTC. Its translation: CAWNPTGGDGYTF.

Written as DNA, the CDR3 is TGTGCCAGCAGTGAATACGGGTGGGACACTGAAGCTTTCTTT. It codes for CASSEYGWDTEAFF. This chain connects TRBV25-1 to TRBJ1-1; no clear D gene. The germline V and J ends were trimmed by 0 bases and 3 bases, with 8 bases remaining between them. Germline lookup yields CDR1 MGHDK and CDR2 SYGVNS. This CDR3 is 14 amino acids long.

V and J are TRBV7-8 and TRBJ2-5; no firm D call. V was cut by 4 bases and J by 4 bases, with 19 bases left in between. The CDR3 totals 16 residues. Germline CDR1 is SGHVS and CDR2 is FQNEAQ. The CDR3 nucleotides read TGTGCCAGCAGCTCTTCTCAGTCCCTCTGGGGAGAGACCCAGTACTTC. Translated, it gives CASSSSQSLWGETQYF.

The chain carries TRBV7-9 and TRBJ1-1; D gene unclear. Trimming left V 1 base short and J 3 bases short, with 9 bases between. This CDR3 has 14 amino acids. CDR1 and CDR2 (germline): SEHNR, FQNEAQ (reference sequence). CDR3 region: CASSLGVSDTEAFF. The CDR3 DNA reads as TGTGCCAGCAGCTTAGGGGTATCGGACACTGAAGCTTTCTTT.

This chain joins TRBV10-3 and TRBJ2-2; the match to TRBD2 covers 7 bases. Germline assignment: CDR1 ENHRY and CDR2 SYGVKD. The CDR3 is 16 amino acids. Losses at the gene ends were 1 base for V and 6 bases for J; bases not matched to a gene: 8. CDR3 loop: CAISELTSNFAGELFF. In DNA, the CDR3 is TGTGCCATCAGTGAGTTGACTAGCAACTTCGCCGGGGAGCTGTTTTTT.

V gene TRBV27 combines with J gene TRBJ1-5, with D tentatively TRBD1 (6 bases). This CDR3 has 14 amino acids. Germline assignment: CDR1 MNHEY and CDR2 SMNVEV (reference sequence). Trimming left V 1 base short and J 8 bases short, with 12 bases between. CDR3 nucleotide sequence: TGTGCCAGCAGTTTATTGGGGGGCAGCGAGCCCCAGCATTTT. Its translation is CASSLLGGSEPQHF.